A selection of T cell receptor beta chains follows, all from one sample in a study of blood T cell repertoires in COVID-19. TCRdb's table, derived via immunoSEQ multiplex PCR, lists solely in-frame clones and lacks some. The sample lists 250,000 to 300,000 clones; approximately 86% were seen once. Sequenced: peripheral blood. The receptors were sampled from a woman aged 60 to 75 with COVID-19, enrolled during active disease. The CDR3 runs from the conserved cysteine through the conserved F or W. D genes are given only for firm matches. Clone size, where shown, is once, few, many, or a class for clones that have expanded.

J | V | size | D | CDR3 | DNA
TRBJ2-5 | TRBV6-5 | - | TRBD2 | CASSLAGAGGTQYF | TGTGCCAGCAGCCTAGCGGGAGCGGGCGGGACCCAGTACTTC
TRBJ2-1 | TRBV6-5 | - | TRBD1 | CASLRDRALNEQFF | TGTGCCAGCCTCCGGGACAGGGCTCTTAATGAGCAGTTCTTC
TRBJ2-5 | TRBV5-4 | - | TRBD1 | CASSWDRGQETQYF | TGTGCCAGCAGCTGGGACAGGGGGCAAGAGACCCAGTACTTC
TRBJ2-5 | TRBV10-3 | - | TRBD2 | CAISESVGRGTQYF | TGTGCCATCAGTGAGTCCGTAGGGAGGGGGACCCAGTACTTC
TRBJ2-1 | TRBV6-4 | - | - | CASSDSGGPSGINEQFF | TGTGCCAGCAGTGACTCAGGGGGACCTTCGGGGATCAATGAGCAGTTCTTC
TRBJ2-1 | TRBV5-1 | once | TRBD2 | CASSSRGDYNEQFF | TGCGCCAGCAGCTCGCGGGGGGACTACAATGAGCAGTTCTTC
TRBJ2-1 | TRBV9 | - | TRBD2 | CASSVVAGEVHEQFF | TGTGCCAGCAGCGTAGTTGCGGGAGAGGTCCATGAGCAGTTCTTC
TRBJ1-5 | TRBV6-2/TRBV6-3 | - | - | CASSYGSGAWPQHF | TGTGCCAGCAGTTACGGGTCAGGGGCATGGCCCCAGCATTTT
TRBJ2-3 | TRBV27 | - | TRBD2 | CASSPPASGTYTQYF | TGTGCCAGCAGCCCCCCCGCTAGCGGGACGTATACGCAGTATTTT
TRBJ2-1 | TRBV9 | - | - | CASSVDAEQFF | TGTGCCAGCAGCGTAGATGCGGAGCAGTTCTTC
TRBJ1-1 | TRBV5-4 | - | - | CASKPGGQTEAFF | TGTGCCAGTAAGCCCGGTGGGCAGACTGAAGCTTTCTTT
TRBJ2-7 | TRBV6-1 | once | - | CASSEVGARTHPYEQYF | TGTGCCAGCAGTGAGGTAGGGGCGAGGACACACCCCTACGAGCAGTACTTC
TRBJ1-1 | TRBV4-2 | - | - | CASSHGELLNTEAFF | TGTGCCAGCAGCCATGGGGAGCTTTTGAACACTGAAGCTTTCTTT
TRBJ1-1 | TRBV18 | - | TRBD1 | CASSPPRGQTEAFF | TGTGCCAGCTCACCACCGAGGGGGCAAACTGAAGCTTTCTTT
TRBJ1-1 | TRBV5-1 | - | - | CASSLTGTEAFF | TGCGCCAGCAGCTTGACAGGGACTGAAGCTTTCTTT
TRBJ1-2 | TRBV9 | - | TRBD1 | CASSVEQGAYGYTF | TGTGCCAGCAGCGTAGAACAGGGGGCCTATGGCTACACCTTC
TRBJ2-7 | TRBV9 | - | - | CASSEGPSRRGYEQYF | TGTGCCAGCAGCGAGGGTCCGTCTCGCCGAGGGTACGAGCAGTACTTC
TRBJ1-4 | TRBV9 | - | - | CASSEGQLDEKLFF | TGTGCCAGCAGCGAGGGACAATTAGACGAAAAACTGTTTTTT
TRBJ2-2 | TRBV6-4 | - | TRBD1 | CATKRDSANTGELFF | TGTGCCACCAAAAGGGACAGCGCGAACACCGGGGAGCTGTTTTTT
TRBJ1-1 | TRBV2 | - | - | CASSERNLVIPRLNTEAFF | TGTGCCAGCAGTGAAAGGAATTTGGTGATCCCCAGGCTGAACACTGAAGCTTTCTTT
TRBJ2-7 | TRBV7-6 | - | - | CASSLSSGSYEQYF | TGTGCCAGCAGCTTATCAAGCGGATCCTACGAGCAGTACTTC
TRBJ2-3 | TRBV24-1 | - | - | CATSPPSGRGTQYF | TGTGCCACCTCCCCACCCTCCGGGAGAGGGACCCAGTATTTT
TRBJ1-2 | TRBV11-2 | - | - | CASRSGGGTSYTF | TGTGCCAGCAGGAGTGGGGGGGGCACGAGCTACACCTTC
TRBJ2-2 | TRBV9 | - | - | CASSARDSNTGELFF | TGTGCCAGCAGCGCCCGGGACTCGAACACCGGGGAGCTGTTTTTT
TRBJ1-5 | TRBV2 | - | - | CATGEGYGQPQHF | TGTGCCACGGGGGAGGGGTACGGGCAGCCCCAGCATTTT
TRBJ2-3 | TRBV28 | - | TRBD1 | CASSSEDRFRDTQYF | TGTGCCAGCAGTTCCGAGGACAGGTTTCGTGATACGCAGTATTTT
TRBJ1-1 | TRBV24-1 | - | - | CATSDPTDLNTEAFF | TGTGCCACCAGTGATCCGACAGATTTGAACACTGAAGCTTTCTTT
TRBJ2-7 | TRBV18 | - | TRBD2 | CASSSSGAPYEQYF | TGTGCCAGCTCAAGTAGCGGGGCACCCTACGAGCAGTACTTC
TRBJ2-1 | TRBV9 | - | - | CASSPQGLGYNEQFF | TGTGCCAGCAGCCCCCAGGGCCTCGGGTACAATGAGCAGTTCTTC
TRBJ2-2 | TRBV4-1 | once | - | CASSQESGNTGELFF | TGCGCCAGCAGCCAAGAATCGGGGAACACCGGGGAGCTGTTTTTT
TRBJ1-2 | TRBV19 | - | TRBD1 | CASSTPGTGGGLSGYTF | TGTGCCAGTAGTACCCCCGGGACAGGGGGCGGTCTGAGTGGCTACACCTTC
TRBJ1-1 | TRBV10-3 | once | - | CAISGRVDTEAFF | TGTGCCATCAGTGGCAGGGTGGACACTGAAGCTTTCTTT
TRBJ2-1 | TRBV5-4 | - | - | CASSLVGGVGYNEQFF | TGTGCCAGCAGCTTGGTAGGGGGAGTGGGGTACAATGAGCAGTTCTTC
TRBJ1-1 | TRBV2 | - | TRBD1 | CASSPGTGWNTEAFF | TGTGCCAGCAGCCCCGGGACAGGTTGGAACACTGAAGCTTTCTTT
TRBJ2-3 | TRBV9 | - | TRBD2 | CASSVTSGILDTQYF | TGTGCCAGCAGCGTTACTAGCGGTATACTAGATACGCAGTATTTT
TRBJ2-5 | TRBV7-9 | - | TRBD2 | CATSRASGLQETQYF | TGTGCCACCTCCCGGGCTAGCGGCTTACAAGAGACCCAGTACTTC
TRBJ2-2 | TRBV3-1/TRBV3-2 | - | - | CASSQRRRAGELFF | -
TRBJ1-1 | TRBV7-3 | - | - | CASSLTRGPRAFF | TGTGCCAGCAGCTTAACTAGGGGCCCGCGTGCTTTCTTT
TRBJ2-5 | TRBV5-1 | - | TRBD2 | CASSREGYQEWETQYF | TGCGCCAGCAGCCGGGAGGGGTATCAAGAATGGGAGACCCAGTACTTC
TRBJ1-5 | TRBV7-9 | - | TRBD1 | CASSWTGAGNQPQHF | TGTGCCAGCAGCTGGACAGGGGCTGGCAATCAGCCCCAGCATTTT
TRBJ1-1 | TRBV6-2/TRBV6-3 | - | - | CASSYAVGEAFF | TGTGCCAGCAGTTACGCGGTGGGTGAAGCTTTCTTT
TRBJ1-1 | TRBV5-1 | - | - | CASSLGPRMNTEAFF | TGCGCCAGCAGCTTGGGGCCCAGGATGAACACTGAAGCTTTCTTT
TRBJ1-2 | TRBV9 | few | - | CASTGGASNYGYTF | TGTGCCAGCACCGGGGGGGCATCTAACTATGGCTACACCTTC
TRBJ1-2 | TRBV4-3 | - | - | CASSQNHRERYTF | TGCGCCAGCAGCCAAAATCACAGGGAGCGCTACACCTTC
TRBJ1-3 | TRBV4-3 | - | - | CASSPQGEGSGNTIYF | TGCGCCAGCAGCCCTCAAGGGGAGGGCTCTGGAAACACCATATATTTT
TRBJ2-7 | TRBV19 | - | TRBD2 | CATASGSGYEQYF | TGTGCCACCGCAAGCGGGAGTGGGTACGAGCAGTACTTC
TRBJ2-5 | TRBV20-1 | - | TRBD2 | CSASFLAGIQETQYF | TGCAGTGCTAGTTTCCTAGCGGGCATCCAAGAGACCCAGTACTTC
TRBJ2-7 | TRBV19 | - | TRBD1 | CASSSRTGYEQYF | TGTGCCAGTAGTTCAAGGACAGGCTACGAGCAGTACTTC
TRBJ2-7 | TRBV28 | - | - | CASSLMGEGNEQYF | TGTGCCAGCAGTTTAATGGGTGAGGGTAACGAGCAGTACTTC
TRBJ2-6 | TRBV7-2 | - | - | CASSPSRSVANVLTF | TGTGCCAGCAGCCCGTCTAGGTCAGTAGCCAACGTCCTGACTTTC
TRBJ2-1 | TRBV5-1 | - | TRBD2 | CASSLVDRTSGRVYNEQFF | TGCGCCAGCAGCCTGGTCGATCGGACTAGCGGGAGGGTCTACAATGAGCAGTTCTTC
TRBJ2-1 | TRBV5-5 | - | TRBD2 | CASSPETGTRNEQFF | TGTGCCAGCAGCCCAGAGACCGGGACTAGGAATGAGCAGTTCTTC
TRBJ1-1 | TRBV11-2 | - | - | CASSLDPLVRGEVTEAFF | TGTGCCAGCAGCTTAGATCCCCTCGTTCGGGGGGAGGTCACTGAAGCTTTCTTT
TRBJ2-3 | TRBV5-1 | - | TRBD2 | CASSLGSGLAGAKDTQYF | TGCGCCAGCAGCTTGGGTTCCGGACTAGCGGGAGCTAAAGATACGCAGTATTTT
TRBJ2-5 | TRBV19 | - | - | CASRSMEETQYF | TGTGCCAGTAGATCTATGGAAGAGACCCAGTACTTC
TRBJ2-3 | TRBV24-1 | - | TRBD1 | CATSDPTGGGTDTQYF | TGTGCCACCAGTGACCCGACAGGGGGAGGCACAGATACGCAGTATTTT